The 20 T cell receptor beta chains given below trace back to one sample, sequenced in a study of tumor-infiltrating lymphocytes in primary liver carcinoma (dated by TCRdb to about 2017). Sequencer: Illumina HiSeq 2500. TCRbeta-specific cDNA was reverse-transcribed from about 500 ng total RNA using a constant-region primer and ProtoScript II reverse transcriptase. Construction of the TCRbeta libraries relied on three nested rounds of multiplex PCR, following a slightly modified ARM-PCR procedure. The first two PCR rounds used multiplex TRBV1-TRBV30 forward primers with a Cbeta reverse primer, each for roughly 10 cycles. Clones were called with MiXCR by TCRdb after fastp trimmed the public reads at Q25, and only in-frame beta chains were retained. Rows with one shared CDR3 protein collapse into an entry with the most common genes and DNA. A total of around 81,000 distinct CDR3 sequences appear in this sample, 70% to 75% of them only once. Of the sample, roughly an eighth is held by the ten largest clones.

Total RNA and DNA were co-extracted from about 19-30 mg of bulk tissue with the AllPrep DNA/RNA mini kit, without cell sorting. The source material was liver tumor tissue from sampling region 4. The label giving this sample's cell subset or site can be read as: tumor region T4, right-lateral pole. All receptors come from a woman in her sixties with primary liver carcinoma and hepatitis B virus infection.

In the case of this clonotype: In this CDR3 the conserved last residue, phenylalanine or tryptophan, is missing, so a read error is likely. This rearrangement joins TRBV29-1 to TRBJ2-1; D perhaps matches TRBD1 (6 bases). Trimming took off 8 bases at V and 9 bases at J, with 17 bases between the two ends. CDR1 and CDR2 from the germline V gene are SQVTM and ANQGSEA. This CDR3 comprises 12 residues. The CDR3 nucleotides are TGCAGCAGGGGGACATCGGACGTTGAGCAGTTCATC. Its protein is CSRGTSDVEQFI.

J is TRBJ1-2 and V is TRBV5-4, with D tentatively TRBD1 (5 bases). The CDR3 is 13 amino acids. Germline CDR1 and CDR2: SGHNT and YYREEE (reference sequence). V shed 5 bases and J shed 5 bases, with 13 bases lying between them. In DNA form, the CDR3 reads TGTGCCAGCAGTATGGGACGGAGTTATGGCTACACCTTC. It yields the protein CASSMGRSYGYTF.

This clonotype came up a few times. An end of the junction does not agree with germline; a read error may underlie this. The chain carries TRBV11-2 and TRBJ2-5; the match to TRBD1 covers 7 bases. The CDR3 is 14 residues long. Germline V gene sequence: CDR1 SGHAT, CDR2 FQNNGV. The CDR3 is CASSSGQPQETQYF. As DNA, the CDR3 is TGTGCCAGCAGCTCGGGACAGCCCCAAGAGACTCAGTACTTC.

Turning to this clonotype: One base away lies a much larger clone, so this may be a sequencing read error. The CDR3 loop reads CASSLGSGTLSEKLFF. In DNA, the CDR3 is TGTGCCAGCAGCTTGGGGTCAGGGACCCTTAGTGAAAAACTGTTTTTT. The rearrangement uses TRBV7-9 and TRBJ1-4; D might be TRBD1 (5 bases). The CDR3 runs 16 residues. Trimming took 3 bases from V and 7 from J, leaving 18 bases between them. CDR1 is SEHNR and CDR2 is FQNEAQ in the germline V gene (reference sequence). The full variable domain, in which reference TRBV7-9 and TRBJ1-4 provide the parts outside the CDR3, is DTGVSQNPRHKITKRGQNVTFRCDPISEHNRLYWYRQTLGQGPEFLTYFQNEAQLEKSRLLSDRFSAERPKGSFSTLEIQRTEQGDSAMYLCASSLGSGTLSEKLFFGSGTQLSVL.

Points on this clonotype: It may be a read error: a sequence one base away is much more abundant. This rearrangement joins TRBV28 to TRBJ2-2; D may be TRBD2 (7 bases). Germline CDR1 is MDHEN and CDR2 is SYDVKM. There are 19 residues in the CDR3. DNA of the CDR3: TGTACCAGCAGTTCCTTACCCAGGGCGGGGGCCCTCGGGGGCGGGGAGCTGTTTTTT. Its translation is CTSSSLPRAGALGGGELFF.

This clonotype was counted once. Relative to the germline gene, one junction end is altered; a read error may explain this. V usage is TRBV11-2 and J usage is TRBJ1-2, with D possibly TRBD1 on 5 matching bases. CDR3 size: 14 residues. Per the germline V gene, CDR1 is SGHAT and CDR2 is FQNNGV. As DNA, the CDR3 is TGTACCAGCAACTTTCCACAGGCTAACTATGGCTACACCTTC. Amino acids: CTSNFPQANYGYTF. Filled out from reference TRBV11-2 and TRBJ1-2, the complete variable domain reads EAGVAQSPRYKIIEKRQSVAFWCNPISGHATLYWYQQILGQGPKLLIQFQNNGVVDDSQLPKDRFSAERLKGVDSTLKIQPAKLEDSAVYLCTSNFPQANYGYTFGSGTRLTVV.

In regard to this clonotype: One end of the junction fails to match germline, which may point to a read error. The V call is TRBV6-1, the J call TRBJ2-1; 15 bases line up with TRBD2. The CDR3 has 17 amino acids. Per the germline V gene, CDR1 is MNHNS and CDR2 is SASEGT. This CDR3 reads CASSESRGLAGGAEQFF. CDR3 coding DNA: TGTGCCAGTAGTGAATCTCGGGGACTAGCGGGAGGAGCTGAGCAGTTCTTC.

This clonotype was picked up a small number of times. A junction boundary mismatches the germline segment, possibly from a read error. The chain carries TRBV11-2 and TRBJ2-1; tentatively, D is TRBD2 (6 bases). Germline values: CDR1 SGHAT, CDR2 FQNNGV. The CDR3 is 14 amino acids. CDR3 coding DNA: TGTGCCAGCAGCTTAGCAGGAGGGTCGCTTGAGCACTTCTTC. This codes for CASSLAGGSLEHFF. The full variable domain, its missing parts supplied by reference TRBV11-2 and TRBJ2-1, is EAGVAQSPRYKIIEKRQSVAFWCNPISGHATLYWYQQILGQGPKLLIQFQNNGVVDDSQLPKDRFSAERLKGVDSTLKIQPAKLEDSAVYLCASSLAGGSLEHFFGPGTRLTVL.

This chain links TRBV7-9 with TRBJ2-5; D perhaps matches TRBD1 (6 bases). Trimming cost V 5 bases and J 5 bases, with 18 bases left between them. The CDR3 runs 15 residues. Per germline, CDR1 SEHNR and CDR2 FQNEAQ (reference sequence). CDR3 DNA: TGTGCCAGCAGCAGGGGGAGTGTCGAGGGGGAGACCCAGTACTTC. This codes for CASSRGSVEGETQYF.

Points on this clonotype: A junction end diverges from the germline sequence, so it may reflect a read error. This chain uses TRBV11-2 with TRBJ2-7; 7 positions match TRBD1. Germline assignment: CDR1 SGHAT and CDR2 FQNNGV. The CDR3 consists of 15 residues. The DNA for the CDR3 is TGTGCCAGCGGCTCTCACCTGGGACAGATTTACGAGCAGTGCTTT. Residues: CASGSHLGQIYEQCF.

Details on this clonotype: Given the absence of the conserved phenylalanine or tryptophan at the CDR3 end, a read error is likely. No DNA is shown, since the ends of the CDR3 on it are uncertain; the CDR3 is the one TCRdb lists. The CDR3 reads CASSLAGTGRDEQHL. The chain is built from TRBV6-5 and TRBJ2-7; TRBD1, the table's D call, lacks a check against the DNA. Germline CDR1 and CDR2: MNHEY and SVGAGI. The CDR3 length is 15 residues, termini included.

This clonotype was counted once. One junction end disagrees with the germline gene, perhaps due to a read error. The chain uses TRBV12-3 or TRBV12-4 and TRBJ2-7; D remains unclear. CDR3 length equals 12 residues. CDR3 in amino acids: CAGSSRPYEQYF. The DNA for the CDR3 is TGTGCCGGCAGCTCCCGCCCCTACGAGCAGTACTTC.

Comments on this clonotype: One end of the junction fails to match germline, which may point to a read error. The V and J genes are TRBV2 and TRBJ1-5, with a weak D call TRBD1 (6 bases). Germline CDR1 and CDR2: SNHLY and FYNNEI. The CDR3 sequence is 15 residues long. The CDR3 spells CASSEQGRSNQPRHF. DNA for the CDR3: TGTGCCAGCAGTGAACAGGGGCGAAGCAATCAGCCCCGGCATTTT. Using reference TRBV2 and TRBJ1-5 for the parts outside the CDR3, the full variable domain is EPEVTQTPSHQVTQMGQEVILRCVPISNHLYFYWYRQILGQKVEFLVSFYNNEISEKSEIFDDQFSVERPDGSNFTLKIRSTKLEDSAMYFCASSEQGRSNQPRHFGDGTRLSIL.

This clonotype is a singleton in its sample. At one end the junction does not follow the germline gene, possibly because of a read error. DNA for the CDR3: TGTGCTAGCAACCAGGACGGGAGGGGAGAGACCCAGTACTTC. Amino acids: CASNQDGRGETQYF. V and J are TRBV6-1 and TRBJ2-5; TRBD2 aligns across 8 bases. CDR1 is MNHNS, CDR2 SASEGT, per germline. The CDR3 contains 14 residues.

Comments on this clonotype: A read error may account for a junction end that differs from germline. The genes are TRBV29-1 and TRBJ2-3, with TRBD1 matching over 11 bases. The CDR3 runs 13 residues. Germline CDR1 is SQVTM and CDR2 is ANQGSEA. CDR3 region: CSVGQGEADTQYF. In DNA, the CDR3 is TGTAGCGTGGGACAGGGGGAGGCAGATACGCAGTATTTT.

This clonotype was observed many times. The chain has TRBV7-9 and TRBJ2-3; possible D gene TRBD1, 6 bases. The CDR3 length is 13 residues. V lost 1 base and J 7 bases, leaving 9 bases between the germline ends. Germline V gene lookup returns CDR1 SEHNR and CDR2 FQNEAQ (reference sequence). The CDR3 protein is CASSLDGGHTQYF. The CDR3 region has the DNA TGTGCCAGCAGCTTAGATGGGGGCCATACGCAGTATTTT. Using reference TRBV7-9 and TRBJ2-3 for the parts outside the CDR3, the full variable domain is DTGVSQNPRHKITKRGQNVTFRCDPISEHNRLYWYRQTLGQGPEFLTYFQNEAQLEKSRLLSDRFSAERPKGSFSTLEIQRTEQGDSAMYLCASSLDGGHTQYFGPGTRLTVL.

This clonotype was detected only a few times. This chain joins TRBV12-3 or TRBV12-4 and TRBJ2-2; 10 nucleotides line up with TRBD1. The CDR3 covers 19 residues. J gave up 4 bases and V 7 bases, and 18 bases lay outside the gene matches. This CDR3 reads CASTPRAGQGYMGTGELFF. DNA for the CDR3: TGTGCCAGCACCCCACGCGCGGGACAGGGGTACATGGGCACCGGGGAGCTGTTTTTT.

This clonotype was detected ten times or more. The V and J genes are TRBV11-2 and TRBJ2-1; 14 nucleotides match TRBD2. The CDR3 is 16 residues long. From germline, CDR1 is SGHAT and CDR2 FQNNGV. Trimming took 6 bases from V and 8 from J; bases not matched to a gene: 9. The CDR3 protein is CASRRLAGGPGDEQFF. DNA of the CDR3: TGTGCCAGCAGGAGACTAGCGGGAGGGCCGGGGGATGAGCAGTTCTTC.

V and J are TRBV12-3 or TRBV12-4 and TRBJ2-1, with 8 nucleotides matching TRBD2. The CDR3 runs 13 residues. V shed 6 bases, J shed 8 bases, and the junction held 6 bases outside the gene matches. CDR3 in DNA: TGTGCCAGCAGAGGACTAGCATTCGATGAGCAGTTCTTC. Its translation is CASRGLAFDEQFF.

In its sample, this clonotype was seen many times. V is TRBV5-1 and J is TRBJ2-3, with D unresolved. The CDR3 is made up of 12 amino acids. Trimming stripped 0 bases from V and 6 bases from J, with 5 bases between. Germline V CDR1 and CDR2: SGHRS, YFSETQ. CDR3: CASSLVGDTQYF. The CDR3 DNA sequence: TGCGCCAGCAGCTTGGTCGGCGATACGCAGTATTTT.